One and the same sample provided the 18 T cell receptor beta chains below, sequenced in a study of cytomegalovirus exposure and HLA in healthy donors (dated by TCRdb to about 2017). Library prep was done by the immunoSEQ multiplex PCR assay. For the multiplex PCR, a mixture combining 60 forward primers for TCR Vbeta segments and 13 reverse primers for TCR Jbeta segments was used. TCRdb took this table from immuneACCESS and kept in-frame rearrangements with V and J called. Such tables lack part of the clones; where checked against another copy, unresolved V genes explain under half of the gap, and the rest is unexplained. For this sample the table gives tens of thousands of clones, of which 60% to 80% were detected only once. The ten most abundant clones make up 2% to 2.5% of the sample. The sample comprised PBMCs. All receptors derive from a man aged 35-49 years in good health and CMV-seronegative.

CDR3 amino acids: CASYAGRGDTEAFF. As DNA, the CDR3 is TGTGCCAGCTACGCCGGGAGGGGAGACACTGAAGCTTTCTTT. The chain couples TRBV6-6 to TRBJ1-1; maybe TRBD1 (5 bases). The CDR3 runs to 14 residues. Looked up from germline, CDR1 is MNHNY and CDR2 is SVGAGI (reference sequence). V gave up 8 bases and J gave up 3 bases, with 16 bases separating them.

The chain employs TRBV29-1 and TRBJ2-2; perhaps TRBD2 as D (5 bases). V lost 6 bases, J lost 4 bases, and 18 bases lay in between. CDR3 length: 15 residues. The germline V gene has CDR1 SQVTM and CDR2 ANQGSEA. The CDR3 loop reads CSVAPLMSGTGELFF. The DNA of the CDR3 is TGCAGCGTCGCCCCTTTGATGAGCGGCACCGGGGAGCTGTTTTTT.

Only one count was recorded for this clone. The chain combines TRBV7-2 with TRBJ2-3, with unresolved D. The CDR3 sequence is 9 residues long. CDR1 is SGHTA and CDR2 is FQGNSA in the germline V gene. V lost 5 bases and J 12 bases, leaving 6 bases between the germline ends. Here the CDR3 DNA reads TGTGCCAGCAGCCCTACTCAGTATTTT. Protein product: CASSPTQYF.

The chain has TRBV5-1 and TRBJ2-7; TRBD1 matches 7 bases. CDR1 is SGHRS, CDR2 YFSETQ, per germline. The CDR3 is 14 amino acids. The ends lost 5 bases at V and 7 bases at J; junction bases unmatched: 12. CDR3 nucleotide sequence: TGCGCCAGCAGGCCTACAGGGGAACTGTCTGAGCAGTACTTC. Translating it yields CASRPTGELSEQYF.

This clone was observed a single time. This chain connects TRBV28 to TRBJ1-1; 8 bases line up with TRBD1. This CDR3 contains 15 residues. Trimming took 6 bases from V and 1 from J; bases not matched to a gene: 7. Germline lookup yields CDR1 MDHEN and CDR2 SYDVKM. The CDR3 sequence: CASRSGTGWNTEAFF. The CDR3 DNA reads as TGTGCCAGCAGATCCGGGACAGGATGGAACACTGAAGCTTTCTTT.

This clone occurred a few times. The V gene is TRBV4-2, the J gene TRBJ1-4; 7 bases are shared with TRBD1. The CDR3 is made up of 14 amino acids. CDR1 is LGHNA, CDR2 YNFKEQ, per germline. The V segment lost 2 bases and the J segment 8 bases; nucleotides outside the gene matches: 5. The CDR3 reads CASSQPGTAEKLFF. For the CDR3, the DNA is TGTGCCAGCAGCCAACCCGGGACAGCCGAAAAACTGTTTTTT.

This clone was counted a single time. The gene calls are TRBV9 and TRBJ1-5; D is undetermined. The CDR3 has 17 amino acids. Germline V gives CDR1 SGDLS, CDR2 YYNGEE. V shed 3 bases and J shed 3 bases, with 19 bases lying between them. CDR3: CASSASGGPGTNQPQHF. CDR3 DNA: TGTGCCAGCAGCGCATCCGGAGGCCCGGGAACCAATCAGCCCCAGCATTTT.

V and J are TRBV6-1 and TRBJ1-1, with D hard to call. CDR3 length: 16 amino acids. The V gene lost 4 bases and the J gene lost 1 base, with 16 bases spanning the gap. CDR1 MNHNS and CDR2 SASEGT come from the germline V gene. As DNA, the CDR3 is TGTGCCAGCAGTGTTGGGTACTCCCGAGGGAACACTGAAGCTTTCTTT. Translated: CASSVGYSRGNTEAFF.

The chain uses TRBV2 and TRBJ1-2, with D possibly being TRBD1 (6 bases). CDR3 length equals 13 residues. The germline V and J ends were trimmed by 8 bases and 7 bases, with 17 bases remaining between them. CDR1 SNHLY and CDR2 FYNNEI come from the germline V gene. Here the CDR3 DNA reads TGTGCCAGCCTCGAGAGGGGGTCGGTTGGCTACACCTTC. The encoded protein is CASLERGSVGYTF.

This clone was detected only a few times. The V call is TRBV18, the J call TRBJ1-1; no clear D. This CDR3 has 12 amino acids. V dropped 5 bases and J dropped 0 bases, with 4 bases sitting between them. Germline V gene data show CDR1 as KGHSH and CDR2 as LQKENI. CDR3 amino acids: CASSIMNTEAFF. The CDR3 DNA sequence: TGTGCCAGCTCAATCATGAACACTGAAGCTTTCTTT.

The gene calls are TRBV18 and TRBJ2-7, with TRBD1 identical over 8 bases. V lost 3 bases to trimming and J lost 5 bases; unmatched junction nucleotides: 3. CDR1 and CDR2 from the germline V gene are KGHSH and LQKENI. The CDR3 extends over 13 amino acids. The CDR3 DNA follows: TGTGCCAGCTCACCGGACAGGGTTCACGAGCAGTACTTC. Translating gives CASSPDRVHEQYF. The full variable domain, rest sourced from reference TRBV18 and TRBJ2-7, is NAGVMQNPRHLVRRRGQEARLRCSPMKGHSHVYWYRQLPEEGLKFMVYLQKENIIDESGMPKERFSAEFPKEGPSILRIQQVVRGDSAAYFCASSPDRVHEQYFGPGTRLTVT.

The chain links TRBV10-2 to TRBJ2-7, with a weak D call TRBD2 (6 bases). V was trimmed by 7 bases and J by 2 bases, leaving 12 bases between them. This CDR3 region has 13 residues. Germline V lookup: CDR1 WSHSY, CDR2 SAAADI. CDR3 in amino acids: CASTIGEAYEQYF. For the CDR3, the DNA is TGCGCCAGCACGATAGGGGAGGCCTACGAGCAGTACTTC.

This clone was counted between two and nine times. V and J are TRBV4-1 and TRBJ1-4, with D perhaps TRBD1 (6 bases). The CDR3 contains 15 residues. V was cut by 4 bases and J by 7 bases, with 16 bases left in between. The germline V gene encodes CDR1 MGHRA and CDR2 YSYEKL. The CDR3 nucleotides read TGCGCCAGCAGCCTAGCCGCGGGGGCCGTTGAAAAACTGTTTTTT. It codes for CASSLAAGAVEKLFF.

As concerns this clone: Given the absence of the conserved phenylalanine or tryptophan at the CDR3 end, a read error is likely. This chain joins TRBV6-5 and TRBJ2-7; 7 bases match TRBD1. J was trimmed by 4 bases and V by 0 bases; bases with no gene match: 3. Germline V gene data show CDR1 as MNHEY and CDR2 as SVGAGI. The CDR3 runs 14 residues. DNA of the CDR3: TGTGCCAGCAGTTACTCTAGGGGGCCTTACGAGCAGTACCTC. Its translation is CASSYSRGPYEQYL.

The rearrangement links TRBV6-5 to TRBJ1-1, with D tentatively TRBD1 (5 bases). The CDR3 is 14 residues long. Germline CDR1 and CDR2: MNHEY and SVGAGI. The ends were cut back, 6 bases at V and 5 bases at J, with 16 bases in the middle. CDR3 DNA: TGTGCCAGCAGCCGTTCCTTCCGGGGGACTGAAGCTTTCTTT. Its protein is CASSRSFRGTEAFF.

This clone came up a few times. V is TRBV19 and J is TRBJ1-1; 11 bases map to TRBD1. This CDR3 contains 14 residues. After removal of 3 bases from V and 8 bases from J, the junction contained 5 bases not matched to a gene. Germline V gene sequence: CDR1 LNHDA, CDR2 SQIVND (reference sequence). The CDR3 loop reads CASSMGTGGPEAFF. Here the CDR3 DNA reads TGTGCCAGTAGTATGGGGACAGGGGGACCAGAAGCTTTCTTT.

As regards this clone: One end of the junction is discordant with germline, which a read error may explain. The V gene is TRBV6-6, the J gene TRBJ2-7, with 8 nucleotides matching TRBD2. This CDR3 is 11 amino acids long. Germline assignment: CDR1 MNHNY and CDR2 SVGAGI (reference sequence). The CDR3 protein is CASSSPGTSSF. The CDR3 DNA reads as TGTGCCAGCAGTTCCCCCGGGACTAGTAGCTTC.

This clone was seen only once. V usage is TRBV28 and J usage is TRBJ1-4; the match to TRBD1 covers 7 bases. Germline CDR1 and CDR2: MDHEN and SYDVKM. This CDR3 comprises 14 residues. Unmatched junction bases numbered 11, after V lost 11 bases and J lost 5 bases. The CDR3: CASKGAGRNEKLFF. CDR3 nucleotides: TGTGCCTCGAAGGGGGCAGGACGAAATGAAAAACTGTTTTTT. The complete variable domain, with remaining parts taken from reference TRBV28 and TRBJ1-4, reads DVKVTQSSRYLVKRTGEKVFLECVQDMDHENMFWYRQDPGLGLRLIYFSYDVKMKEKGDIPEGYSVSREKKERFSLILESASTNQTSMYLCASKGAGRNEKLFFGSGTQLSVL.